This TCR beta chain was documented in a study of cytomegalovirus exposure and HLA in healthy donors. Study findings and constraints: In a later analysis, HLA-associated beta chains showed higher expansion and lower generation probabilities than comparable chains.

This clone has only a few counts. Its antigen is not identified. In the PCR, 60 Vbeta and 13 Jbeta primers were used. Using immunoSEQ multiplex PCR, the repertoire was profiled, and TCRdb retains in-frame clones only, with some absent. The repertoire includes 150,000 to 190,000 clones, around 79% of them detected once, and over 1.3% sits in the top ten. Germline assignment: CDR1 SNHLY and CDR2 FYNNEI. The CDR3 length is 15 residues. The J segment lost 4 bases and the V segment lost 2 bases, leaving 8 bases of the junction unmatched. The chain carries TRBV2 and TRBJ2-7; 7 bases map to TRBD2. Sample: PBMCs. The sequence was collected from a man younger than 30 in good health and CMV-seronegative. The CDR3 region has the DNA TGTGCCAGCAGTGAACGGGACTACAATATATACGAGCAGTACTTC. This codes for CASSERDYNIYEQYF.